One sample yielded the 2 T cell receptor beta chains listed below, sequenced in a study of cytomegalovirus exposure and HLA in healthy donors. Libraries were prepared by immunoSEQ multiplex PCR; TCRdb keeps only in-frame clonotypes and omits some of them. The sample contains fewer than 75,000 clones, about 93% of which appear only once. Sequencing was performed on PBMCs. The receptors were sampled from a woman between 18 and 30 years old in good health and CMV-seropositive.

The chain employs TRBV11-3 and TRBJ1-1, with D tentatively TRBD1 (6 bases). Germline assignment: CDR1 SGHNT and CDR2 YENEEA. Trimming took off 5 bases at V and 3 bases at J, with 7 bases between the two ends. This CDR3 has 12 amino acids. As DNA, the CDR3 is TGTGCCAGCAGCAGGGGGTACACTGAAGCTTTCTTT. Protein product: CASSRGYTEAFF.

The chain recombines TRBV9 with TRBJ1-6; D call uncertain. Germline V gene lookup returns CDR1 SGDLS and CDR2 YYNGEE. The CDR3 consists of 18 residues. Trimming took off 9 bases at V and 4 bases at J, with 26 bases between the two ends. CDR3 in amino acids: CATPRARASTAYNSPLHF. The DNA for the CDR3 is TGTGCCACCCCGAGGGCGCGGGCCTCGACTGCTTATAATTCACCCCTCCACTTT. The entire variable domain, with the rest obtained from reference TRBV9 and TRBJ1-6, is as follows: DSGVTQTPKHLITATGQRVTLRCSPRSGDLSVYWYQQSLDQGLQFLIQYYNGEERAKGNILERFSAQQFPDLHSELNLSSLELGDSALYFCATPRARASTAYNSPLHFGNGTRLTVT.